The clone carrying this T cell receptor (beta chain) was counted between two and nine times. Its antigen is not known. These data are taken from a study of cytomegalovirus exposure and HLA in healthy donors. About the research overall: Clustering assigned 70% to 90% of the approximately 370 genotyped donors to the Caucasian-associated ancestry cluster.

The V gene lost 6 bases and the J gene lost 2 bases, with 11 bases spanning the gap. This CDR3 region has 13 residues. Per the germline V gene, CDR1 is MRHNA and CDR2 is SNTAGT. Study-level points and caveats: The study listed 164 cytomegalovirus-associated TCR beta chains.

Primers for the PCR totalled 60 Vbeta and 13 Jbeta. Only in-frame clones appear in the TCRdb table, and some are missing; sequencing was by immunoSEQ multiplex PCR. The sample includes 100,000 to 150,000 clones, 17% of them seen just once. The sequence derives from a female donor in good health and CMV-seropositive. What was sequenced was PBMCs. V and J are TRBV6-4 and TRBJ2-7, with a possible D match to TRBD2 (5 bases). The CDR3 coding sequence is TGTGCCAGCAGGAGGAAGGAGGCCTACGAGCAGTACTTC. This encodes CASRRKEAYEQYF.